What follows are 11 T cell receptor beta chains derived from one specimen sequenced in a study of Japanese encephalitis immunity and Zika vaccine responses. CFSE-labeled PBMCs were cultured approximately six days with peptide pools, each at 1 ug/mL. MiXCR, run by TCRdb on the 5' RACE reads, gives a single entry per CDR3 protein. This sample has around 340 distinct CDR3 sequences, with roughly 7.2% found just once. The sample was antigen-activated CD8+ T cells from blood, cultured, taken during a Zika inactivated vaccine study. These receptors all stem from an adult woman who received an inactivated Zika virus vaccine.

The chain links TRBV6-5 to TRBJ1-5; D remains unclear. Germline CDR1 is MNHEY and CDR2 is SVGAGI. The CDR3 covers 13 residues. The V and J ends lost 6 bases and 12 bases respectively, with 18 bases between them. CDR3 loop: CASRLAFNQCQHF. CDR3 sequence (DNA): TGTGCCAGCAGGCTGGCCTTCAATCAGTGCCAGCATTTT.

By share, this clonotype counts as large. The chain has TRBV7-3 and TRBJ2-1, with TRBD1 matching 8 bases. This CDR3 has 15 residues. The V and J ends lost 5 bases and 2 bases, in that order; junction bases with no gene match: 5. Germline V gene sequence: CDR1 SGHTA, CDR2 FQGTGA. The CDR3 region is CASSVGQGPYNEQFF. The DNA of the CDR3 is TGTGCCAGCAGCGTAGGACAGGGCCCCTACAATGAGCAGTTCTTC.

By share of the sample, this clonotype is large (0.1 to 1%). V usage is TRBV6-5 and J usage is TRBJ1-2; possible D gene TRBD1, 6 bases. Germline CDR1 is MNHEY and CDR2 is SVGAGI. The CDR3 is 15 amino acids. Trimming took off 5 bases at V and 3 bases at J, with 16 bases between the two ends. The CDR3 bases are TGTGCCAGCAGTCATCCAGGGGACATAGACTATGGCTACACCTTC. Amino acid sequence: CASSHPGDIDYGYTF.

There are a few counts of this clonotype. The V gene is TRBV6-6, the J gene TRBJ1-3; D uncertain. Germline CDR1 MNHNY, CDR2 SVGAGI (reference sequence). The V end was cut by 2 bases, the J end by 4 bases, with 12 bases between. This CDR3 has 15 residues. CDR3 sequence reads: CASSYLGRMGNTIYF. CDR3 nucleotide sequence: TGTGCCAGCAGTTACCTAGGACGGATGGGAAACACCATATATTTT.

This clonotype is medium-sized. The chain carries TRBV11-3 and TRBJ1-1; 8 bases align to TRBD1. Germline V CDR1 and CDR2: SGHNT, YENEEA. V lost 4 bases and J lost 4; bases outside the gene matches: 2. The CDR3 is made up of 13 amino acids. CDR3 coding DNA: TGTGCCAGCAGCTCACAGGGGGGCACTGAAGCTTTCTTT. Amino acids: CASSSQGGTEAFF.

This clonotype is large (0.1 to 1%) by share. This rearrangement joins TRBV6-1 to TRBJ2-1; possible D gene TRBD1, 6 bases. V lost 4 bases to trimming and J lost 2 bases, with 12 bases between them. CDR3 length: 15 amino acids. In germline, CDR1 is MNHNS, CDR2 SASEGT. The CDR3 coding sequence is TGTGCCAGCAGTGCGACAGGTGACCCCTACAATGAGCAGTTCTTC. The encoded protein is CASSATGDPYNEQFF.

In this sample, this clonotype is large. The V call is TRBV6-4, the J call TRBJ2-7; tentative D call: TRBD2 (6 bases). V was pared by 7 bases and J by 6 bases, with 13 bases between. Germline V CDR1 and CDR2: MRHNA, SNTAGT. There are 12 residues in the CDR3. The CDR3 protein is CASIQRGIEQYF. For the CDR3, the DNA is TGTGCCAGCATTCAACGGGGGATCGAGCAGTACTTC.

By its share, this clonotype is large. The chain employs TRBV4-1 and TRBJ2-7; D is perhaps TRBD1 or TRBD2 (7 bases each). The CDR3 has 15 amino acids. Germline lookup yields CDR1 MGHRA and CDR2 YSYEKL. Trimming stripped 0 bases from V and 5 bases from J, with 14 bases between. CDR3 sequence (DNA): TGCGCCAGCAGCCAAGACGGCAGGGGGGGGAACGAGCAGTACTTC. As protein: CASSQDGRGGNEQYF.

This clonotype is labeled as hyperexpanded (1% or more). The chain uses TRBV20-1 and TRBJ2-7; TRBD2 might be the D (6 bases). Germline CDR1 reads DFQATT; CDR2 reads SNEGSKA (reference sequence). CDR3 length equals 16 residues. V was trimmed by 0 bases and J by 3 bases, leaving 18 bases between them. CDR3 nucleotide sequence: TGCAGTGCTAGAGAGGGTTTGAGGACTACATACTACGAGCAGTACTTC. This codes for CSAREGLRTTYYEQYF.

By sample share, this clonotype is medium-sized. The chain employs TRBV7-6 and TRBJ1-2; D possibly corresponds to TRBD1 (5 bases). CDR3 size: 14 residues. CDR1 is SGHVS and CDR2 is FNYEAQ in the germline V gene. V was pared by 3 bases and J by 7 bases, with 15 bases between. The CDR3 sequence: CASSFGGVTSGYTF. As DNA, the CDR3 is TGTGCCAGCAGCTTTGGGGGTGTCACTTCTGGCTACACCTTC.

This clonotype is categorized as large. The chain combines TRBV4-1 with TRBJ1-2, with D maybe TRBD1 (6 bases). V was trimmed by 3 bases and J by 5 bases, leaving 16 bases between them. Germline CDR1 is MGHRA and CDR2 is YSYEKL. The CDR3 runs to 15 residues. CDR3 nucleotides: TGCGCCAGCAGCCAGAACAGGGAGAAGAGATATGGCTACACCTTC. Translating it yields CASSQNREKRYGYTF.